A selection of T cell receptor beta chains follows, all from one sample in a study of control samples from healthy donors and cancer patients. Sequenced by immunoSEQ multiplex PCR; TCRdb stores in-frame clones only, minus some. The table has 100,000 to 150,000 clones, about 93% seen once. The sequencing input was blood. Receptor source: a man aged 18 to 35 in good health. CDR3s include the opening cysteine and the closing phenylalanine or tryptophan. Each record gives: clone size, V gene, J gene, D gene, CDR3 length, CDR3 protein, CDR3 DNA. The D gene is left open where the match is weak. A row's size may be missing; if present it is once, few, many or a size class.

size: .; V: TRBV18; J: TRBJ2-2; D: TRBD1; length: 16; CDR3: CASSSGTAANTGELFF; DNA: TGTGCCAGCTCATCGGGGACAGCCGCGAACACCGGGGAGCTGTTTTTT
size: .; V: TRBV19; J: TRBJ1-2; D: TRBD1; length: 15; CDR3: CASTVVPGGNYGYTF; DNA: TGTGCCAGTACCGTAGTTCCAGGGGGTAACTATGGCTACACCTTC
size: .; V: TRBV28; J: TRBJ1-5; D: .; length: 15; CDR3: CASSLDQRYNQPQHF; DNA: TGTGCCAGCAGTTTAGACCAGAGATACAATCAGCCCCAGCATTTT
size: .; V: TRBV5-8; J: TRBJ2-1; D: .; length: 16; CDR3: CASEKTGSSSYNEQFF; DNA: TGTGCCAGCGAAAAGACCGGGTCCAGCTCCTACAATGAGCAGTTCTTC
size: .; V: TRBV28; J: TRBJ2-3; D: TRBD2; length: 16; CDR3: CASSLSSGVSTDTQYF; DNA: TGTGCCAGCAGTTTATCCAGCGGGGTTAGCACAGATACGCAGTATTTT
size: .; V: TRBV6-1; J: TRBJ2-1; D: .; length: 12; CDR3: CASSEQWSEQFF; DNA: TGTGCCAGCAGTGAACAGTGGAGTGAGCAGTTCTTC
size: .; V: TRBV9; J: TRBJ2-1; D: TRBD2; length: 19; CDR3: CASSANRAGGQSSYNEQFF; DNA: TGTGCCAGCAGCGCGAACAGAGCGGGAGGTCAAAGCTCCTACAATGAGCAGTTCTTC
size: .; V: TRBV9; J: TRBJ2-1; D: .; length: 15; CDR3: CASSPGGFPYNEQFF; DNA: TGTGCCAGCAGCCCCGGAGGGTTTCCCTACAATGAGCAGTTCTTC
size: .; V: TRBV5-1; J: TRBJ2-1; D: .; length: 13; CDR3: CASSLDTGGEQFF; DNA: TGCGCCAGCAGCTTGGATACAGGAGGTGAGCAGTTCTTC
size: .; V: TRBV11-2; J: TRBJ2-3; D: .; length: 15; CDR3: CASRGLGGSTDTQYF; DNA: TGTGCCAGCAGGGGTTTAGGCGGGAGCACAGATACGCAGTATTTT
size: .; V: TRBV28; J: TRBJ2-7; D: TRBD2; length: 16; CDR3: CASRTGTSGGLVEQYF; DNA: TGTGCCAGCAGGACCGGGACTAGCGGAGGACTGGTGGAGCAGTACTTC
size: .; V: TRBV6-5; J: TRBJ2-7; D: .; length: 14; CDR3: CASSPSGIGYEQYF; DNA: TGTGCCAGCAGTCCCAGCGGTATTGGGTACGAGCAGTACTTC
size: .; V: TRBV9; J: TRBJ1-1; D: .; length: 13; CDR3: CASSVGSNTEAFF; DNA: TGTGCCAGCAGCGTTGGTTCGAACACTGAAGCTTTCTTT
size: .; V: TRBV9; J: TRBJ2-2; D: .; length: 13; CDR3: CASSVDGSGELFF; DNA: TGTGCCAGCAGCGTAGATGGGTCCGGGGAGCTGTTTTTT
size: .; V: TRBV13; J: TRBJ2-2; D: .; length: 14; CDR3: CASSPEDGTGELFF; DNA: TGTGCCAGCAGCCCCGAGGACGGCACCGGGGAGCTGTTTTTT
size: .; V: TRBV24-1; J: TRBJ2-1; D: TRBD2; length: 17; CDR3: CATSDPTSGRSYNEQFF; DNA: TGTGCCACCAGTGACCCGACTAGCGGGAGGTCCTACAATGAGCAGTTCTTC
size: .; V: TRBV10-3; J: TRBJ2-3; D: TRBD2; length: 18; CDR3: CAISSKAGAPVSTDTQYF; DNA: TGTGCCATCAGTTCTAAAGCGGGGGCTCCGGTTAGCACAGATACGCAGTATTTT
size: .; V: TRBV3-1/TRBV3-2; J: TRBJ2-1; D: TRBD2; length: 17; CDR3: CASSHPFRAGGYNEQFF; DNA: TGTGCCAGCAGCCACCCATTTAGGGCGGGGGGGTACAATGAGCAGTTCTTC
size: .; V: TRBV19; J: TRBJ2-1; D: .; length: 17; CDR3: CASTPLGGPKSYNEQFF; DNA: TGTGCCAGTACCCCCCTCGGAGGGCCTAAATCCTACAATGAGCAGTTCTTC
size: few; V: TRBV12-5; J: TRBJ2-1; D: TRBD1; length: 14; CDR3: CASARQGTGQEQFF; DNA: TGTGCTAGTGCTCGACAGGGGACGGGACAGGAGCAGTTCTTC
size: .; V: TRBV4-1; J: TRBJ1-6; D: TRBD1; length: 16; CDR3: CASSQDEDRGDSPLHF; DNA: TGCGCCAGCAGCCAAGACGAGGACAGGGGAGATTCACCCCTCCACTTT
size: .; V: TRBV11-2; J: TRBJ2-5; D: TRBD1; length: 14; CDR3: CASSLDRQGLTQYF; DNA: TGTGCCAGCAGCTTAGATCGACAGGGGTTGACCCAGTACTTC
size: .; V: TRBV7-6; J: TRBJ2-3; D: TRBD2; length: 13; CDR3: CASSPGAGDTQYF; DNA: TGTGCCAGCAGCCCTGGAGCGGGGGATACGCAGTATTTT
size: .; V: TRBV11-2; J: TRBJ2-2; D: .; length: 15; CDR3: CASSSSDRNTGELFF; DNA: TGTGCCAGCAGCTCCTCGGACAGGAACACCGGGGAGCTGTTTTTT
size: .; V: TRBV13; J: TRBJ1-1; D: .; length: 12; CDR3: CASSRMNTEAFF; DNA: TGTGCCAGCAGCCGGATGAACACTGAAGCTTTCTTT
size: .; V: TRBV10-3; J: TRBJ2-2; D: TRBD2; length: 16; CDR3: CAISALSGAGTGELFF; DNA: TGTGCCATCAGTGCCCTTAGCGGGGCGGGGACCGGGGAGCTGTTTTTT
size: .; V: TRBV6-5; J: TRBJ1-5; D: TRBD1; length: 15; CDR3: CASLVGQVSNQPQHF; DNA: TGTGCCAGCTTAGTGGGACAGGTGAGCAATCAGCCCCAGCATTTT
size: .; V: TRBV11-3; J: TRBJ2-1; D: .; length: 12; CDR3: CASSFKGYEQFF; DNA: TGTGCCAGCAGCTTTAAGGGGTATGAGCAGTTCTTC
size: once; V: TRBV2; J: TRBJ2-7; D: .; length: 13; CDR3: CASMASSGYEQYF; DNA: TGTGCCAGCATGGCTAGCTCTGGCTACGAGCAGTACTTC
size: .; V: TRBV5-1; J: TRBJ2-1; D: .; length: 13; CDR3: CASSEDNYNEQFF; DNA: TGCGCCAGCAGCGAGGACAACTACAATGAGCAGTTCTTC
size: .; V: TRBV30; J: TRBJ1-3; D: .; length: 13; CDR3: CAWSPSSGNTIYF; DNA: TGTGCCTGGTCACCGAGCTCTGGAAACACCATATATTTT
size: few; V: TRBV9; J: TRBJ1-5; D: .; length: 14; CDR3: CASSVGQTNQPQHF; DNA: TGTGCCAGCAGCGTCGGACAGACCAATCAGCCCCAGCATTTT
size: .; V: TRBV28; J: TRBJ1-3; D: .; length: 14; CDR3: CASSLIGSGNTIYF; DNA: TGTGCCAGCAGTTTAATAGGCTCTGGAAACACCATATATTTT
size: .; V: TRBV28; J: TRBJ1-2; D: .; length: 15; CDR3: CASRGGSAGRDGYTF; DNA: TGTGCCAGCAGGGGGGGGTCGGCGGGGCGCGATGGCTACACCTTC
size: .; V: TRBV7-8; J: TRBJ2-4; D: .; length: 16; CDR3: CASSLDALAAKNIQYF; DNA: TGTGCCAGCAGCCTGGACGCTCTCGCGGCCAAAAACATTCAGTACTTC
size: .; V: TRBV7-9; J: TRBJ1-1; D: .; length: 15; CDR3: CASSLAGIQNTEAFF; DNA: TGTGCCAGCAGCTTAGCCGGGATCCAGAACACTGAAGCTTTCTTT
size: .; V: TRBV7-2; J: TRBJ2-2; D: .; length: 15; CDR3: CASSPKAGHAGELFF; DNA: TGTGCCAGCAGCCCAAAGGCGGGGCACGCCGGGGAGCTGTTTTTT
size: .; V: TRBV29-1; J: TRBJ2-1; D: .; length: 14; CDR3: CSVATSRGPAGQFF; DNA: TGCAGCGTTGCCACTAGTAGGGGACCTGCAGGGCAGTTCTTC
size: .; V: TRBV10-3; J: TRBJ2-3; D: .; length: 16; CDR3: CAISEKTGRTLDTQYF; DNA: TGTGCCATCAGTGAGAAGACGGGCCGGACCCTCGATACGCAGTATTTT
size: .; V: TRBV28; J: TRBJ2-1; D: TRBD2; length: 19; CDR3: CASSLGTRGLAGGYNEQFF; DNA: TGTGCCAGCAGTTTGGGGACACGGGGACTAGCGGGAGGGTACAATGAGCAGTTCTTC
size: .; V: TRBV27; J: TRBJ1-2; D: .; length: 14; CDR3: CASSPPGTIYGYTF; DNA: TGTGCCAGCAGTCCTCCCGGGACGATCTATGGCTACACCTTC
size: .; V: TRBV27; J: TRBJ2-7; D: .; length: 14; CDR3: CASSIGGGLYEQYF; DNA: TGTGCCAGCAGCATCGGAGGGGGCCTCTACGAGCAGTACTTC
size: .; V: TRBV9; J: TRBJ1-4; D: .; length: 14; CDR3: CASSVKSTNEKLFF; DNA: TGTGCCAGCAGCGTAAAGTCAACTAATGAAAAACTGTTTTTT
size: .; V: TRBV5-4; J: TRBJ2-1; D: TRBD2; length: 16; CDR3: CASSLVPGRELDEQFF; DNA: TGTGCCAGCAGCTTGGTCCCCGGGAGGGAGCTCGATGAGCAGTTCTTC
size: .; V: TRBV18; J: TRBJ1-1; D: TRBD1; length: 13; CDR3: CASSPEGTGVTFF; DNA: TGTGCCAGCTCACCAGAGGGGACAGGGGTAACTTTCTTT
size: .; V: TRBV27; J: TRBJ1-2; D: .; length: 14; CDR3: CASSFGSGAQGYTF; DNA: .
size: .; V: TRBV7-6; J: TRBJ2-3; D: TRBD1; length: 16; CDR3: CASSPRPGYTGDTQYF; DNA: TGTGCCAGCAGCCCACGCCCGGGGTACACAGGGGACACGCAGTATTTT
size: .; V: TRBV7-2; J: TRBJ1-2; D: .; length: 14; CDR3: CASSSRATDYGYTF; DNA: TGTGCCAGCAGCTCAAGAGCGACTGACTATGGCTACACCTTC
size: few; V: TRBV2; J: TRBJ1-4; D: .; length: 14; CDR3: CASTLRGREEKLFF; DNA: TGTGCCAGCACCCTGAGGGGAAGGGAAGAGAAACTGTTTTTT
size: .; V: TRBV4-1; J: TRBJ1-5; D: .; length: 13; CDR3: CASSQVGSQPQHF; DNA: TGCGCCAGCAGCCAAGTGGGTAGCCAGCCCCAGCATTTT
size: .; V: TRBV19; J: TRBJ1-6; D: TRBD1; length: 12; CDR3: CASRRQGKSLHF; DNA: TGTGCCAGTAGGAGACAGGGGAAATCCCTCCACTTT
size: .; V: TRBV5-1; J: TRBJ2-7; D: TRBD1; length: 14; CDR3: CASSNDDRAHEQYF; DNA: TGCGCCAGCAGTAATGACGACAGGGCCCACGAGCAGTACTTC
size: .; V: TRBV30; J: TRBJ2-3; D: .; length: 12; CDR3: CAWSVLRDTQYF; DNA: TGTGCCTGGAGTGTACTGAGAGATACGCAGTATTTT